This record concerns one TCR beta chain sequence. Its antigen remains unidentified. The data belong to a study of monozygotic twins with cystic fibrosis. The CDR3 totals 15 residues. Between the trimmed V and J ends, which lost 1 base and 4 bases, there was a span of 13 bases. Germline V gene sequence: CDR1 SGHDN, CDR2 FVKESK. Study observations and caveats: V usage most resembled the co-twin in 13 of 16 pairs.

Produced via immunoSEQ multiplex PCR; TCRdb's table is partial and in-frame only. The table records about 20,000 clones, about 96% of them present only once. This chain connects TRBV14 to TRBJ2-5; D perhaps matches TRBD1 (6 bases). This clonotype was sampled from a girl aged 2-9 years with cystic fibrosis. The source material was blood. CDR3 sequence reads: CASSQVGRGRETQYF. CDR3 coding DNA: TGTGCCAGCAGCCAAGTCGGCAGGGGACGAGAGACCCAGTACTTC. Complete variable domain (other parts from reference TRBV14 and TRBJ2-5): EAGVTQFPSHSVIEKGQTVTLRCDPISGHDNLYWYRRVMGKEIKFLLHFVKESKQDESGMPNNRFLAERTGGTYSTLKVQPAELEDSGVYFCASSQVGRGRETQYFGPGTRLLVL.